The clone carrying this T cell receptor (beta chain) was observed many times. Its antigen is undetermined. The CDR3 extends over 12 amino acids. V lost 2 bases to trimming and J lost 8 bases, with 9 bases between them. CDR1 SGHAT and CDR2 FQNNGV come from the germline V gene. This sample is drawn from a study of shared clonotypes between healthy human individuals. Study findings and constraints: As a rule, naive subsets had a larger estimated richness than memory subsets.

The assay was run at deep level. Assay: immunoSEQ multiplex PCR; the TCRdb copy retains only in-frame clones and omits some. The sample lists hundreds of thousands of clones, over 65% occurring once. This TCR was sampled from a woman in her twenties or thirties in good health. V and J are TRBV11-2 and TRBJ1-1; D gene uncertain. Sequencing input: memory CD4+ T cells sorted from blood. Subset here: CD45RA-negative fraction. The CDR3 nucleotides read TGTGCCAGCAGCTTACTCGGCGGCGAAGCTTTCTTT. This sequence encodes CASSLLGGEAFF.